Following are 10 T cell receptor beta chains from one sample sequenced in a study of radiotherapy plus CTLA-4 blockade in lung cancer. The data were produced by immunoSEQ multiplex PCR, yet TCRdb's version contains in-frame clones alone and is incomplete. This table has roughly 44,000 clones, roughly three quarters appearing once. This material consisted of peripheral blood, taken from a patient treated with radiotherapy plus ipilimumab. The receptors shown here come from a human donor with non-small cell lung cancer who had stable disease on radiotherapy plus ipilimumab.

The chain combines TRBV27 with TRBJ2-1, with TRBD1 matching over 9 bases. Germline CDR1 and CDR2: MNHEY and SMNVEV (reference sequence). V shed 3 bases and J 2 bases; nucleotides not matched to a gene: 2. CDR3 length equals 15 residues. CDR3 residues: CASSFGTGTYNEQFF. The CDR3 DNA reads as TGTGCCAGCAGTTTCGGGACAGGGACCTACAATGAGCAGTTCTTC.

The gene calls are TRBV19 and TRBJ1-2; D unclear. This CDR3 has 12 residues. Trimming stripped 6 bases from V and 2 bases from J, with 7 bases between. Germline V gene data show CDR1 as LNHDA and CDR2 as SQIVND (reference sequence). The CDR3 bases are TGTGCCAGTAGCGCACAGAACTATGGCTACACCTTC. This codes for CASSAQNYGYTF.

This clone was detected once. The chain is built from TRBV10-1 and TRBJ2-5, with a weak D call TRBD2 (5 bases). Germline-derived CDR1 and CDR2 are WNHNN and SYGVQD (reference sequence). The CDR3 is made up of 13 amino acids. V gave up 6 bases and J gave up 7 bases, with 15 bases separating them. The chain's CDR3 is CASSPKSGGTQYF. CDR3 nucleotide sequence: TGCGCCAGCAGCCCGAAGAGCGGTGGGACCCAGTACTTC.

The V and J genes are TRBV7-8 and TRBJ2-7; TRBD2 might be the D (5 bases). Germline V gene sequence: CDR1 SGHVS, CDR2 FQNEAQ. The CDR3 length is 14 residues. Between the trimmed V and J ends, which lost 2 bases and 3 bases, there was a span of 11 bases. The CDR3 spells CASSLRTDGYEQYF. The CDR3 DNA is TGTGCCAGCAGCTTAAGGACTGACGGCTACGAGCAGTACTTC.

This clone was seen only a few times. The CDR3 sequence is CASSQGQGELVNQPQHF. In DNA form, the CDR3 reads TGCGCCAGCAGCCAGGGGCAGGGAGAGCTAGTAAATCAGCCCCAGCATTTT. The chain is built from TRBV4-1 and TRBJ1-5, with D tentatively TRBD1 (5 bases). The germline V and J ends were trimmed by 3 bases and 4 bases, with 19 bases remaining between them. The CDR3 is made up of 17 amino acids. Per the germline V gene, CDR1 is MGHRA and CDR2 is YSYEKL.

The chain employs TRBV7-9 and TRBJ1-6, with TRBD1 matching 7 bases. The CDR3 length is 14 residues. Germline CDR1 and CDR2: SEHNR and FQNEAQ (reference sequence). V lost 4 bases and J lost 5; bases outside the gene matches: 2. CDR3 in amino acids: CASSSTGDNSPLHF. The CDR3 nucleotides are TGTGCCAGCAGCTCTACAGGGGATAATTCACCCCTCCACTTT.

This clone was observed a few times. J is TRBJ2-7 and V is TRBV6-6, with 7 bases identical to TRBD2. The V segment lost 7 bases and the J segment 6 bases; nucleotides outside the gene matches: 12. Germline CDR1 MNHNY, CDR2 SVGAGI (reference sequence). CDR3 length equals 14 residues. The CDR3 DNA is TGTGCCAGCACTCCACGGGGCGGGGGACCCGAGCAGTACTTC. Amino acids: CASTPRGGGPEQYF.

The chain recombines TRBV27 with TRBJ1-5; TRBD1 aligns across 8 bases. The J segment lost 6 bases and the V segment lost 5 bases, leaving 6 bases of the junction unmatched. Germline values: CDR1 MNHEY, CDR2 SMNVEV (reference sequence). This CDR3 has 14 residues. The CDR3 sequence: CASSARGLGQPQHF. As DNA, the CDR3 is TGTGCCAGCAGTGCCAGGGGGCTCGGTCAGCCCCAGCATTTT.

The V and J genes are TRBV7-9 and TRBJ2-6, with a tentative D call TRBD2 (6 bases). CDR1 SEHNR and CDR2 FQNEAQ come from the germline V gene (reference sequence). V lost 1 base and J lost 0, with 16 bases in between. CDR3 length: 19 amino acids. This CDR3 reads CASSLDRRGQSSGANVLTF. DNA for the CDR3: TGTGCCAGCAGCTTAGATCGGAGGGGCCAGAGCTCTGGGGCCAACGTCCTGACTTTC. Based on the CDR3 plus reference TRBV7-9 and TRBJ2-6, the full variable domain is DTGVSQNPRHKITKRGQNVTFRCDPISEHNRLYWYRQTLGQGPEFLTYFQNEAQLEKSRLLSDRFSAERPKGSFSTLEIQRTEQGDSAMYLCASSLDRRGQSSGANVLTFGAGSRLTVL.

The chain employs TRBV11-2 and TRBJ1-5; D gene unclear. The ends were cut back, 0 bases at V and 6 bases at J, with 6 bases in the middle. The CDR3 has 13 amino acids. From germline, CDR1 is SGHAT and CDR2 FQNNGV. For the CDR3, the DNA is TGTGCCAGCAGCTTAGAAAGGCTTCAGCCCCAGCATTTT. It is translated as CASSLERLQPQHF.